These 8 T cell receptor beta chains came from one sample sequenced in a study of blood T cell repertoires in COVID-19. Libraries were prepared by immunoSEQ multiplex PCR; TCRdb keeps only in-frame clonotypes and omits some of them. The sample has 100,000 to 150,000 clones, approximately 83% seen once. Sample: peripheral blood. These receptors came from a woman at least 80 years old with acute or convalescent COVID-19.

The chain carries TRBV6-2 or TRBV6-3 and TRBJ2-1; D not certain. The V gene's germline CDR1 is MNHEY and CDR2 SVGEGT. The CDR3 is 13 residues long. The V and J ends lost 0 bases and 5 bases respectively, with 5 bases between them. The CDR3 DNA sequence: TGTGCCAGCAGTTACTCGCCTAACAATGAGCAGTTCTTC. Residues: CASSYSPNNEQFF.

The chain couples TRBV9 to TRBJ1-2, with TRBD1 identical over 8 bases. Trimming at V came to 3 bases and at J to 5 bases, leaving 15 bases not matched to a gene. This CDR3 is 17 amino acids long. Germline CDR1 SGDLS, CDR2 YYNGEE. CDR3 region: CASSDPRQQGVDYGYTF. In DNA, the CDR3 is TGTGCCAGCAGCGACCCGAGACAACAGGGGGTAGATTATGGCTACACCTTC.

CDR3 protein: CASNQATDTQYF. The DNA for the CDR3 is TGTGCCAGCAACCAGGCCACAGATACGCAGTATTTT. The chain combines TRBV28 with TRBJ2-3, with D uncertain. Between the trimmed V and J ends, which lost 7 bases and 2 bases, there was a span of 7 bases. Germline CDR1 is MDHEN and CDR2 is SYDVKM. This CDR3 spans 12 amino acids.

The gene calls are TRBV29-1 and TRBJ1-2; D uncertain. CDR1 is SQVTM and CDR2 is ANQGSEA in the germline V gene. V dropped 4 bases and J dropped 6 bases, with 9 bases sitting between them. This CDR3 spans 11 amino acids. The CDR3 protein is CSVVSGDGYTF. In DNA, the CDR3 is TGCAGCGTTGTTTCCGGGGATGGCTACACCTTC.

In this sample, this clone turned up once. The J gene is TRBJ1-2, the V gene TRBV2; no reliable D call. Germline lookup yields CDR1 SNHLY and CDR2 FYNNEI. This CDR3 is built from 14 residues. V lost 3 bases and J lost 1, with 9 bases in between. CDR3 sequence reads: CASSDQQNNYGYTF. The CDR3 coding sequence is TGTGCCAGCAGTGACCAACAGAATAACTATGGCTACACCTTC. The full variable domain, its missing parts supplied by reference TRBV2 and TRBJ1-2, is EPEVTQTPSHQVTQMGQEVILRCVPISNHLYFYWYRQILGQKVEFLVSFYNNEISEKSEIFDDQFSVERPDGSNFTLKIRSTKLEDSAMYFCASSDQQNNYGYTFGSGTRLTVV.

The chain carries TRBV25-1 and TRBJ1-2; TRBD1 aligns across 7 bases. With V trimmed by 4 bases and J by 5 bases, 1 base remained unmatched. The CDR3 is 12 residues long. CDR1 and CDR2 from the germline V gene are MGHDK and SYGVNS. CDR3 region: CASSGQGYGYTF. The CDR3 nucleotides are TGTGCCAGCAGTGGACAGGGATATGGCTACACCTTC.

Notes on this clone: The same CDR3 can be traced to other DNA sequences in this sample. CDR3 in amino acids: CASSLAGSSGNTIYF. CDR3 DNA sequence: TGCGCCAGCAGCTTGGCCGGGAGCTCTGGAAACACCATATATTTT. The gene calls are TRBV5-1 and TRBJ1-3, with D hard to call. Germline V gene data show CDR1 as SGHRS and CDR2 as YFSETQ. V lost 0 bases and J 0 bases, leaving 7 bases between the germline ends. The CDR3 is 15 residues long.

This rearrangement joins TRBV6-5 to TRBJ1-1; maybe TRBD1 (6 bases). The V gene's germline CDR1 is MNHEY and CDR2 SVGAGI. V dropped 6 bases and J dropped 0 bases, with 14 bases sitting between them. CDR3 length equals 15 residues. This CDR3 reads CASSPPTGMNTEAFF. The CDR3 DNA reads TGTGCCAGCAGCCCCCCCACAGGGATGAACACTGAAGCTTTCTTT.